Listed below are T cell receptor beta chains from one sample, sequenced in a study of graft-versus-host responses after intestinal transplantation. These receptors are not linked to any known antigen. TCRdb keeps only in-frame clones here, not all; method: immunoSEQ multiplex PCR. The profile covers roughly 120,000 clones, with 90% appearing a single time and about 0.18% taken by the ten largest. Sequenced material: unstimulated CD4+ T cells sorted from spleen or lymph node cells, taken before intestinal transplant. All receptors derive from a human donor who received an intestinal transplant. The CDR3 runs from the conserved cysteine through the conserved F or W. D genes are given only for firm matches. Rows give clone size only sometimes, using once, few, many, or a class for an expanded clone.

cdr3_length: 15
d_call: -
clone_size: few
v_call: TRBV30
j_call: TRBJ1-1
cdr3_aa: CAWSVMGALNTEAFF
cdr3_nt: TGTGCCTGGAGTGTAATGGGCGCGTTGAACACTGAAGCTTTCTTT

cdr3_length: 15
d_call: TRBD1
clone_size: -
v_call: TRBV5-6
j_call: TRBJ1-1
cdr3_aa: CASSNWDRGNTEAFF
cdr3_nt: TGTGCCAGCAGCAACTGGGACAGGGGTAACACTGAAGCTTTCTTT

cdr3_length: 15
d_call: -
clone_size: once
v_call: TRBV11-3
j_call: TRBJ2-2
cdr3_aa: CASTSDGVGTGELFF
cdr3_nt: TGTGCCAGCACCTCCGACGGGGTCGGCACCGGGGAGCTGTTTTTT

cdr3_length: 13
d_call: -
clone_size: -
v_call: TRBV2
j_call: TRBJ1-5
cdr3_aa: CAGGQFSNQPQHF
cdr3_nt: TGTGCCGGCGGACAGTTTAGCAATCAGCCCCAGCATTTT

cdr3_length: 16
d_call: TRBD1
clone_size: -
v_call: TRBV18
j_call: TRBJ1-1
cdr3_aa: CASSPLGQPMNTEAFF
cdr3_nt: TGTGCCAGCTCACCACTGGGACAGCCGATGAACACTGAAGCTTTCTTT

cdr3_length: 12
d_call: -
clone_size: -
v_call: TRBV5-6
j_call: TRBJ1-5
cdr3_aa: CASSTGDQPQHF
cdr3_nt: TGTGCCAGCAGCACGGGAGATCAGCCCCAGCATTTT

cdr3_length: 16
d_call: -
clone_size: -
v_call: TRBV5-1
j_call: TRBJ2-3
cdr3_aa: CASRRDGQSRTDTQYF
cdr3_nt: TGCGCCAGCAGGCGCGATGGACAGTCCCGCACAGATACGCAGTATTTT

cdr3_length: 16
d_call: TRBD1
clone_size: once
v_call: TRBV27
j_call: TRBJ1-2
cdr3_aa: CASSPTGGLTFYGYTF
cdr3_nt: TGTGCCAGCAGTCCGACAGGGGGCCTTACCTTCTATGGCTACACCTTC

cdr3_length: 15
d_call: -
clone_size: -
v_call: TRBV6-6
j_call: TRBJ2-1
cdr3_aa: CASSYQAQGRNEQFF
cdr3_nt: TGTGCCAGCAGTTACCAGGCCCAAGGGAGGAATGAGCAGTTCTTC

cdr3_length: 14
d_call: TRBD1
clone_size: once
v_call: TRBV2
j_call: TRBJ2-2
cdr3_aa: CASSLDRAHGELFF
cdr3_nt: TGTGCCAGCAGCCTCGACAGGGCTCACGGGGAGCTGTTTTTT

cdr3_length: 12
d_call: -
clone_size: -
v_call: TRBV5-1
j_call: TRBJ2-3
cdr3_aa: CASSPSTDTQYF
cdr3_nt: TGCGCCAGCAGCCCGAGCACAGATACGCAGTATTTT

cdr3_length: 15
d_call: -
clone_size: -
v_call: TRBV9
j_call: TRBJ2-3
cdr3_aa: CASSVVGAGTDTQYF
cdr3_nt: TGTGCCAGCAGCGTAGTAGGGGCAGGCACAGATACGCAGTATTTT

cdr3_length: 15
d_call: TRBD2
clone_size: once
v_call: TRBV19
j_call: TRBJ2-5
cdr3_aa: CASSIAGGPQETQYF
cdr3_nt: TGTGCCAGTAGTATAGCGGGGGGGCCCCAAGAGACCCAGTACTTC

cdr3_length: 13
d_call: -
clone_size: -
v_call: TRBV30
j_call: TRBJ1-6
cdr3_aa: CAWSGGINSPLHF
cdr3_nt: TGTGCCTGGAGTGGAGGGATTAATTCACCCCTCCACTTT

cdr3_length: 16
d_call: TRBD2
clone_size: -
v_call: TRBV18
j_call: TRBJ2-1
cdr3_aa: CASSPPGLAGSNEQFF
cdr3_nt: TGTGCCAGCTCACCACCGGGACTAGCGGGAAGCAATGAGCAGTTCTTC

cdr3_length: 15
d_call: -
clone_size: -
v_call: TRBV27
j_call: TRBJ1-2
cdr3_aa: CASSLAPGANYGYTF
cdr3_nt: TGTGCCAGCAGTTTGGCCCCAGGGGCGAACTATGGCTACACCTTC